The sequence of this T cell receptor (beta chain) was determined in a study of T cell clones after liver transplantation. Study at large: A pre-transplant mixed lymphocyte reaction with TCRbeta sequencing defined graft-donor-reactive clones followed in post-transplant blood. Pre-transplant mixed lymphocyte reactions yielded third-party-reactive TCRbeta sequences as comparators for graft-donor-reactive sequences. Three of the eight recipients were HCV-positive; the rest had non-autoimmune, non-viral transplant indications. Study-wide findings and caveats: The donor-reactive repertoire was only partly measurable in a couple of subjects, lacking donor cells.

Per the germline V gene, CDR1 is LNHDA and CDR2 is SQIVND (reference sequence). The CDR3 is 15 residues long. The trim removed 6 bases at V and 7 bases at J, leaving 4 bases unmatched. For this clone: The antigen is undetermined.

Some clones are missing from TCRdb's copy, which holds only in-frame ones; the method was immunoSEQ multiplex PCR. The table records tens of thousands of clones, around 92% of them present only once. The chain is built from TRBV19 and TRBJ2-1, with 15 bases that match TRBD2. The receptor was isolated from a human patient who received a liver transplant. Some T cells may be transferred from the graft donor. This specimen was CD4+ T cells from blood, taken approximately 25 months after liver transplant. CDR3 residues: CASRLGLAGGNEQFF. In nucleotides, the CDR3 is TGTGCCAGTAGATTGGGACTAGCGGGAGGTAATGAGCAGTTCTTC.